Each of the 11 T cell receptor beta chains below was sequenced from the same sample in a study of control samples from healthy donors and cancer patients (dated by TCRdb to 2020 to 2022). The library was made by the immunoSEQ multiplex PCR assay. Sourced from immuneACCESS, this table was stored by TCRdb with only in-frame sequences that have V and J called. A share of the clones is absent; for the studies checked, an unresolved V gene accounts for under half, and the remainder has no known explanation. Within this sample are some 130,000 clones, with 92% of them counted one time only. In total, the top ten clones hold less than 2.5% of the sample. Material: blood. Receptors originate from a woman aged 50 to 60 in good health.

The chain has TRBV11-2 and TRBJ2-1, with D possibly being TRBD2 (5 bases). Per germline, CDR1 SGHAT and CDR2 FQNNGV. This CDR3 is built from 16 residues. V was cut by 0 bases and J by 0 bases, with 9 bases left in between. The CDR3 region has the DNA TGTGCCAGCAGCTTAGATTTCGGGAACTCCTACAATGAGCAGTTCTTC. Translating gives CASSLDFGNSYNEQFF.

The genes are TRBV5-1 and TRBJ1-4; D gene ambiguous. Trimming shortened V by 0 bases and J by 4 bases, and 10 bases separated the two germline ends. CDR3 length: 15 residues. Germline V lookup: CDR1 SGHRS, CDR2 YFSETQ. The CDR3 is CASSLAGQRNEKLFF. CDR3 in DNA: TGCGCCAGCAGCTTGGCTGGGCAGCGTAATGAAAAACTGTTTTTT. The entire variable domain, with the rest obtained from reference TRBV5-1 and TRBJ1-4, is as follows: KAGVTQTPRYLIKTRGQQVTLSCSPISGHRSVSWYQQTPGQGLQFLFEYFSETQRNKGNFPGRFSGRQFSNSRSEMNVSTLELGDSALYLCASSLAGQRNEKLFFGSGTQLSVL.

The rearrangement joins TRBV19 to TRBJ1-3; D gene unclear. V lost 9 bases to trimming and J lost 0 bases, with 12 bases between them. Germline CDR1 and CDR2: LNHDA and SQIVND (reference sequence). There are 14 residues in the CDR3. CDR3 protein: CASTDGASGNTIYF. The DNA for the CDR3 is TGTGCCAGCACGGACGGAGCCTCTGGAAACACCATATATTTT.

The chain employs TRBV30 and TRBJ1-4; 7 bases match TRBD1. J gave up 5 bases and V 8 bases, and 8 bases lay outside the gene matches. This CDR3 has 13 residues. Germline V CDR1 and CDR2: GTSNPN, SVGIG (reference sequence). In DNA form, the CDR3 reads TGTGCCGGAAAAGGACAGGTGAATGAAAAACTGTTTTTT. This sequence encodes CAGKGQVNEKLFF.

Points on this clone: At the DNA level, this CDR3 is encoded by other sequences in the same sample as well. The genes are TRBV6-1 and TRBJ1-1, with D unresolved. Trimming shortened V by 2 bases and J by 1 base, and 5 bases separated the two germline ends. The CDR3 sequence is 13 residues long. Germline assignment: CDR1 MNHNS and CDR2 SASEGT. Here the CDR3 reads CASSETWNTEAFF. As DNA, the CDR3 is TGTGCCAGCAGTGAAACCTGGAACACTGAAGCTTTCTTT.

The V and J genes are TRBV6-6 and TRBJ1-2; TRBD1 is a possible D gene (5 bases). Germline V gene lookup returns CDR1 MNHNY and CDR2 SVGAGI (reference sequence). Trimming took off 2 bases at V and 5 bases at J, with 12 bases between the two ends. The CDR3 loop spans 14 amino acids. CDR3 sequence: CASSYGTQGYGYTF. The CDR3 region has the DNA TGTGCCAGCAGTTACGGAACCCAGGGTTATGGCTACACCTTC.

The CDR3 protein is CASSYRDYNSPLHF. As DNA, the CDR3 is TGTGCCAGCAGTTACAGGGATTATAATTCACCCCTCCACTTT. The V and J genes are TRBV6-2 or TRBV6-3 and TRBJ1-6, with no clear D. Trimming cost V 2 bases and J 4 bases, with 6 bases left between them. The CDR3 has 14 residues. Germline V lookup: CDR1 MNHEY, CDR2 SVGEGT.

The gene calls are TRBV28 and TRBJ1-3; tentative D call: TRBD1 (5 bases). Trimming removed 3 bases at V and 4 bases at J, with 10 bases between. Germline assignment: CDR1 MDHEN and CDR2 SYDVKM. The CDR3 is made up of 14 amino acids. CDR3 residues: CASSFLGTGNTIYF. DNA for the CDR3: TGTGCCAGCAGTTTCTTAGGGACCGGAAACACCATATATTTT.

The J gene is TRBJ2-7, the V gene TRBV3-1 (or the pseudogene TRBV3-2); the D is unclear. From germline, CDR1 is LGHDT and CDR2 YNNKEL (reference sequence). This CDR3 region has 12 residues. The V end lost 1 base, the J end lost 4 bases, and 5 bases lay between the germline ends. This CDR3 is CASSQGRYEQYF. DNA of the CDR3: TGTGCCAGCAGCCAAGGACGGTACGAGCAGTACTTC.

V usage is TRBV30 and J usage is TRBJ1-2; D is unclear. Germline values: CDR1 GTSNPN, CDR2 SVGIG (reference sequence). V was trimmed by 5 bases and J by 1 base, leaving 17 bases between them. This CDR3 spans 15 amino acids. CDR3 bases: TGTGCCTGGGAGGCCAACATGGCCAGTAACTATGGCTACACCTTC. Its protein is CAWEANMASNYGYTF.

J is TRBJ1-1 and V is TRBV2; D gene ambiguous. This CDR3 region has 14 residues. Germline CDR1 reads SNHLY; CDR2 reads FYNNEI. V lost 4 bases, J lost 0 bases, and 9 bases lay in between. Here the CDR3 reads CASSGRKVNTEAFF. The CDR3 nucleotides read TGTGCCAGCAGTGGTCGGAAGGTGAACACTGAAGCTTTCTTT.